Each of the 21 T cell receptor beta chains below was sequenced from the same sample in a study of shared clonotypes between healthy human individuals. Using immunoSEQ multiplex PCR, the repertoire was profiled, and TCRdb retains in-frame clones only, with some absent. The table shows about 2,200,000 clones, with 85% to 95% occurring only once. Naive CD8 isolation took CD45RO-negative cells positively selected for CCR7 and excluded terminally differentiated effector memory CD45RA+ cells. Sequenced material: naive CD8+ T cells from PBMCs. Every receptor here comes from a man younger than 30 in good health. Some clones in this sample may be carry-over from other donors' samples.

The CDR3 sequence: CASSLSGRSYNEQFF. DNA of the CDR3: TGTGCCAGCAGCTTAAGCGGGAGGTCCTACAATGAGCAGTTCTTC. The J gene is TRBJ2-1, the V gene TRBV7-9; 9 bases map to TRBD2. CDR3 size: 15 residues. The germline CDR1 and CDR2 sequences are SEHNR and FQNEAQ (reference sequence). V dropped 2 bases and J dropped 1; count of bases not matched to a gene: 0.

The rearrangement links TRBV6-6 to TRBJ2-5; 8 bases match TRBD2. The CDR3 is 15 amino acids. Trimming removed 7 bases from V and 4 bases from J; junction bases left unmatched: 11. Germline CDR1 MNHNY, CDR2 SVGAGI (reference sequence). The CDR3 loop reads CASKTSGRPGETQYF. CDR3 in DNA: TGTGCCAGCAAGACGAGCGGGAGACCAGGAGAGACCCAGTACTTC.

This chain connects TRBV7-9 to TRBJ2-7; 13 bases align to TRBD2. The germline CDR1 and CDR2 sequences are SEHNR and FQNEAQ (reference sequence). Trimming took 5 bases from V and 6 from J; bases not matched to a gene: 13. The CDR3 is 17 amino acids. The CDR3 DNA reads as TGTGCCAGCAGCATCGGACTAGCGGGAGACCTCAGCCCCGAGCAGTACTTC. It specifies CASSIGLAGDLSPEQYF.

V gene TRBV6-1 combines with J gene TRBJ2-7; D may correspond to TRBD1 or TRBD2 (5 bases each). Germline loops: CDR1 MNHNS, CDR2 SASEGT. V was clipped by 2 bases and J by 5 bases, with 13 bases between them. There are 14 residues in the CDR3. The CDR3 reads CASSEKGFSDEQYF. Written as DNA, the CDR3 is TGTGCCAGCAGTGAAAAGGGGTTTAGCGACGAGCAGTACTTC.

Concerning this clone: A read error may produce the germline difference seen at one junction end. The chain uses TRBV7-9 and TRBJ2-3; tentatively, D is TRBD1 or TRBD2 (6 bases each). This CDR3 has 12 residues. Germline CDR1 is SEHNR and CDR2 is FQNEAQ (reference sequence). The CDR3 sequence: CASSLAGPGAPF. CDR3 nucleotide sequence: TGTGCCAGCAGCTTAGCGGGACCGGGGGCGCCTTTT. The complete variable domain, with remaining parts taken from reference TRBV7-9 and TRBJ2-3, reads DTGVSQNPRHKITKRGQNVTFRCDPISEHNRLYWYRQTLGQGPEFLTYFQNEAQLEKSRLLSDRFSAERPKGSFSTLEIQRTEQGDSAMYLCASSLAGPGAPFGPGTRLTVL.

This CDR3 is CASSVELAGGPTGELFF. The CDR3 bases are TGTGCCAGCAGCGTAGAGCTAGCGGGAGGGCCTACCGGGGAGCTGTTTTTT. The chain has TRBV9 and TRBJ2-2; TRBD2 agrees at 12 bases. Trimming took 0 bases from V and 5 from J; bases not matched to a gene: 5. Looked up from germline, CDR1 is SGDLS and CDR2 is YYNGEE. The CDR3 has 17 amino acids.

The chain recombines TRBV7-9 with TRBJ1-4, with D possibly matching TRBD1 (5 bases). CDR1 is SEHNR, CDR2 FQNEAQ, per germline (reference sequence). This CDR3 is built from 13 residues. V lost 6 bases and J 5 bases, leaving 10 bases between the germline ends. The CDR3 DNA sequence: TGTGCCAGCAGTTGGGACCTAAATGAAAAACTGTTTTTT. As protein: CASSWDLNEKLFF.

J is TRBJ1-1 and V is TRBV6-1, with TRBD1 matching 7 bases. V shed 1 base and J 5 bases; nucleotides not matched to a gene: 4. CDR1 is MNHNS and CDR2 is SASEGT in the germline V gene. The CDR3 is made up of 14 amino acids. The CDR3 nucleotides are TGTGCCAGCAGTGAAGAGGGGGCTTGGACTGAAGCTTTCTTT. Translation gives CASSEEGAWTEAFF.

The chain is built from TRBV29-1 and TRBJ2-3, with 8 bases identical to TRBD2. The junction had 6 bases not matched to a gene; V was cut back by 7 bases and J by 0 bases. Germline V gives CDR1 SQVTM, CDR2 ANQGSEA. This CDR3 has 14 amino acids. The DNA for the CDR3 is TGCAGCGCTTGGACTAGCCGTAGCACAGATACGCAGTATTTT. Its translation is CSAWTSRSTDTQYF.

The chain employs TRBV7-8 and TRBJ2-2, with D possibly matching TRBD2 (6 bases). CDR3 length equals 16 residues. The germline V and J ends were trimmed by 8 bases and 0 bases, with 16 bases remaining between them. The germline gives CDR1 SGHVS, CDR2 FQNEAQ. The CDR3 DNA follows: TGTGCCAGCTTCCCGATTAGCGGACCGAACACCGGGGAGCTGTTTTTT. Its protein is CASFPISGPNTGELFF.

The chain links TRBV7-9 to TRBJ2-5; no definite D call. V shed 6 bases and J shed 3 bases, with 11 bases lying between them. This CDR3 comprises 13 residues. Germline V gene sequence: CDR1 SEHNR, CDR2 FQNEAQ (reference sequence). For the CDR3, the DNA is TGTGCCAGCAGTCCTACCCTCAAAGAGACCCAGTACTTC. This codes for CASSPTLKETQYF.

The chain couples TRBV2 to TRBJ2-1; unclear D gene. Trimming took off 5 bases at V and 2 bases at J, with 13 bases between the two ends. Germline V gives CDR1 SNHLY, CDR2 FYNNEI. The CDR3 is made up of 15 amino acids. CDR3 amino acids: CASSIGRIPYNEQFF. The DNA of the CDR3 is TGTGCCAGCAGTATCGGACGGATACCCTACAATGAGCAGTTCTTC.

The genes are TRBV19 and TRBJ2-3; the D is unclear. CDR1 and CDR2 from the germline V gene are LNHDA and SQIVND (reference sequence). The CDR3 covers 13 residues. V dropped 7 bases and J dropped 4 bases, with 12 bases sitting between them. The CDR3 loop reads CASIDLEADTQYF. CDR3 in DNA: TGTGCCAGTATCGACCTAGAGGCAGATACGCAGTATTTT.

The rearrangement joins TRBV7-8 to TRBJ1-1, with 7 bases identical to TRBD1. The CDR3 is 15 residues long. Germline V CDR1 and CDR2: SGHVS, FQNEAQ. V trimming: 5 bases; J trimming: 0 bases; junction bases outside the gene matches: 6. Here the CDR3 DNA reads TGTGCCAGCAGCACAACACAGGGGCTGAACACTGAAGCTTTCTTT. It specifies CASSTTQGLNTEAFF.

V usage is TRBV4-1 and J usage is TRBJ1-6, with a possible D match to TRBD1 (5 bases). V lost 4 bases, J lost 10 bases, and 11 bases lay in between. The CDR3 has 13 residues. CDR1 is MGHRA and CDR2 is YSYEKL in the germline V gene. The CDR3 loop reads CASSLGVGSPLHF. The CDR3 DNA is TGCGCCAGCAGCCTGGGGGTAGGCTCACCCCTCCACTTT.

This clone showed up just once. The V gene is TRBV6-1, the J gene TRBJ2-7; 7 bases are a match to TRBD2. After removal of 3 bases from V and 1 base from J, the junction contained 6 bases not matched to a gene. CDR3 size: 15 residues. The germline V gene has CDR1 MNHNS and CDR2 SASEGT. The CDR3 region is CASSEQGGVSYEQYF. The CDR3 bases are TGTGCCAGCAGTGAGCAGGGAGGGGTGTCCTACGAGCAGTACTTC.

This clone has just a few counts. The gene calls are TRBV5-4 and TRBJ1-1; D unclear. The CDR3 runs 15 residues. In germline, CDR1 is SGHNT, CDR2 YYREEE (reference sequence). V gave up 1 base and J gave up 5 bases, with 15 bases separating them. In DNA form, the CDR3 reads TGTGCCAGCAGCTTGATTGCGGGCGACGGAACTGAAGCTTTCTTT. Residues: CASSLIAGDGTEAFF.

CDR3 in amino acids: CATSRDRAGAYGYTF. The CDR3 bases are TGTGCCACCAGCAGAGATCGGGCAGGGGCCTATGGCTACACCTTC. This chain uses TRBV15 with TRBJ1-2, with D perhaps matching TRBD1 (6 bases). Germline lookup yields CDR1 LNHNV and CDR2 YYDKDF (reference sequence). The V and J ends lost 0 bases and 4 bases respectively, with 12 bases between them. The CDR3 extends over 15 amino acids.

The chain employs TRBV10-3 and TRBJ2-7; weak D call: TRBD1 (8 bases). Deletions cut 3 bases from V and 2 bases from J, with 23 bases between. The germline V gene has CDR1 ENHRY and CDR2 SYGVKD. This CDR3 is built from 18 residues. The CDR3 nucleotides read TGTGCCATCAGTGATCCCATTGTAGACAGGGGACTACCCTACGAGCAGTACTTC. Translating gives CAISDPIVDRGLPYEQYF.

This chain connects TRBV19 to TRBJ2-3; D may be TRBD2 (7 bases). Germline V gene sequence: CDR1 LNHDA, CDR2 SQIVND (reference sequence). This CDR3 comprises 12 residues. V shed 8 bases and J shed 6 bases, with 12 bases lying between them. CDR3 amino acids: CASWGGGDTQYF. The DNA for the CDR3 is TGTGCCAGTTGGGGAGGGGGTGATACGCAGTATTTT.

The V and J genes are TRBV19 and TRBJ1-4; no firm D call. Per germline, CDR1 LNHDA and CDR2 SQIVND (reference sequence). Trimming removed 9 bases at V and 11 bases at J, with 10 bases between. This CDR3 is built from 10 residues. DNA for the CDR3: TGTGCCAGCTACCTCGGGAAACTGTTTTTT. Translating it yields CASYLGKLFF.